Listed here are 22 T cell receptor beta chains from one sample, sequenced in a study of cytomegalovirus exposure and HLA in healthy donors. Use of 60 Vbeta and 13 Jbeta primers characterized the PCR. Assay used: immunoSEQ multiplex PCR; TCRdb lists only in-frame clones, some missing. The top ten clones hold 10% to 15% of a sample with fewer than 60,000 clones, roughly three fifths of them seen once. Sequenced input: PBMCs. The receptors come from a human donor in good health.

The chain carries TRBV18 and TRBJ1-4, with D possibly TRBD1 on 6 matching bases. Germline V gives CDR1 KGHSH, CDR2 LQKENI. This CDR3 contains 16 residues. V gave up 5 bases and J gave up 3 bases, with 16 bases separating them. In DNA, the CDR3 is TGTGCCAGCTCATCCCGGACAGTAGGGGCTAATGAAAAACTGTTTTTT. The encoded protein is CASSSRTVGANEKLFF.

The chain employs TRBV6-1 and TRBJ2-7; TRBD1 might be the D (5 bases). Trimming pared 1 base from V and 6 bases from J, leaving 7 bases between. This CDR3 comprises 12 residues. Germline V CDR1 and CDR2: MNHNS, SASEGT. The DNA for the CDR3 is TGTGCCAGCAGTGAAGACAGGCGCGAGCAGTACTTC. Protein sequence: CASSEDRREQYF.

The chain couples TRBV6-5 to TRBJ2-7, with D perhaps matching TRBD2 (5 bases). Germline-derived CDR1 and CDR2 are MNHEY and SVGAGI. The V and J ends lost 2 bases and 0 bases respectively, with 11 bases between them. The CDR3 is 15 residues long. The CDR3 coding sequence is TGTGCCAGCAGTTACACCGGGAAGGCCTCCTACGAGCAGTACTTC. Translated: CASSYTGKASYEQYF.

V gene TRBV21-1 combines with J gene TRBJ2-1; the D call TRBD2 from the table was never checked on the DNA. TRBV21-1 is described as a pseudogene. The length of the CDR3 is 15 residues. For the CDR3, the DNA is TGTGCCAGCAGCCAGCGGGTGAGCTCCTACAATGAGCAGTTCTTC. This gives the protein CASSQRVSSYNEQFF.

The chain has TRBV5-4 and TRBJ1-1; 9 bases match TRBD1. The V gene's germline CDR1 is SGHNT and CDR2 YYREEE (reference sequence). The CDR3 is made up of 14 amino acids. The V segment lost 3 bases and the J segment 5 bases; nucleotides outside the gene matches: 5. The CDR3 is CASSSKTGGTEAFF. CDR3 coding DNA: TGTGCCAGCAGCTCCAAGACAGGGGGAACTGAAGCTTTCTTT.

This chain uses TRBV30 with TRBJ1-2; 10 bases match TRBD1. This CDR3 comprises 15 residues. The germline CDR1 and CDR2 sequences are GTSNPN and SVGIG (reference sequence). After removal of 3 bases from V and 2 bases from J, the junction contained 6 bases not matched to a gene. This CDR3 is CAWRGTGVKNYGYTF. The CDR3 DNA reads TGTGCCTGGAGGGGGACAGGGGTCAAAAACTATGGCTACACCTTC. The full variable domain, completed using reference TRBV30 and TRBJ1-2, is SQTIHQWPATLVQPVGSPLSLECTVEGTSNPNLYWYRQAAGRGLQLLFYSVGIGQISSEVPQNLSASRPQDRQFILSSKKLLLSDSGFYLCAWRGTGVKNYGYTFGSGTRLTVV.

The chain carries TRBV2 and TRBJ2-3; D possibly corresponds to TRBD2 (5 bases). Germline V lookup: CDR1 SNHLY, CDR2 FYNNEI. This CDR3 is built from 17 residues. Trimming cost V 7 bases and J 2 bases, with 22 bases left between them. CDR3 DNA: TGTGCCAGCACGAGAATCACAGCGGACGGAGACACAGATACGCAGTATTTT. Translated, it gives CASTRITADGDTDTQYF.

This clone showed up just a few times. The chain has TRBV13 and TRBJ2-1, with 11 bases lining up with TRBD2. The V segment lost 5 bases and the J segment 9 bases; nucleotides outside the gene matches: 6. Germline-derived CDR1 and CDR2 are PRHDT and FYEKMQ (reference sequence). The CDR3 is 14 residues long. This chain's CDR3 is CASSASGGSTEQFF. In DNA, the CDR3 is TGTGCCAGCAGCGCTAGCGGGGGGTCCACTGAGCAGTTCTTC.

The chain couples TRBV5-1 to TRBJ1-1; 9 bases agree with TRBD1. CDR3 length: 16 residues. The trim removed 0 bases at V and 1 base at J, leaving 4 bases unmatched. Germline CDR1 reads SGHRS; CDR2 reads YFSETQ. The CDR3 DNA is TGCGCCAGCAGCTTGGCAGGGACAGGGAAGAACACTGAAGCTTTCTTT. It encodes CASSLAGTGKNTEAFF.

This chain uses TRBV2 with TRBJ1-1, with a possible D match to TRBD1 (5 bases). The V end lost 4 bases, the J end lost 0 bases, and 6 bases lay between the germline ends. The CDR3 totals 13 residues. The germline V gene has CDR1 SNHLY and CDR2 FYNNEI. The CDR3 bases are TGTGCCAGCAGTGCAGGGATGAACACTGAAGCTTTCTTT. Its translation is CASSAGMNTEAFF. Together with reference TRBV2 and TRBJ1-1, the CDR3 gives the full variable domain: EPEVTQTPSHQVTQMGQEVILRCVPISNHLYFYWYRQILGQKVEFLVSFYNNEISEKSEIFDDQFSVERPDGSNFTLKIRSTKLEDSAMYFCASSAGMNTEAFFGQGTRLTVV.

This CDR3 reads CATLGEIPYEQYF. CDR3 sequence (DNA): TGTGCCACTCTCGGGGAGATCCCCTACGAGCAGTACTTC. This chain joins TRBV7-9 and TRBJ2-7; tentatively, D is TRBD2 (5 bases). V was pared by 10 bases and J by 2 bases, with 15 bases between. Germline CDR1 is SEHNR and CDR2 is FQNEAQ (reference sequence). This CDR3 region has 13 residues. The variable domain in full, completed from reference TRBV7-9 and TRBJ2-7, reads DTGVSQNPRHKITKRGQNVTFRCDPISEHNRLYWYRQTLGQGPEFLTYFQNEAQLEKSRLLSDRFSAERPKGSFSTLEIQRTEQGDSAMYLCATLGEIPYEQYFGPGTRLTVT.

The chain links TRBV5-5 to TRBJ2-7; TRBD2 matches at 12 bases. The CDR3 has 19 amino acids. After removal of 2 bases from V and 2 bases from J, the junction contained 14 bases not matched to a gene. Germline lookup yields CDR1 SGHKS and CDR2 YYEKEE (reference sequence). CDR3 DNA: TGTGCCAGCAGCTTACTTCAACTAGCGGGGGGCCGAATCACCTACGAGCAGTACTTC. Protein sequence: CASSLLQLAGGRITYEQYF.

V is TRBV19 and J is TRBJ1-6; D might be TRBD1 (5 bases). Germline assignment: CDR1 LNHDA and CDR2 SQIVND (reference sequence). The CDR3 is made up of 13 amino acids. Trimming took 7 bases from V and 9 from J, leaving 13 bases between them. CDR3 DNA sequence: TGTGCCAGTATGGGAGGGGCTGGTTCACCCCTCCACTTT. Translating gives CASMGGAGSPLHF.

The chain is built from TRBV5-1 and TRBJ2-5, with 11 bases fitting TRBD2. The trim removed 1 base at V and 2 bases at J, leaving 4 bases unmatched. The CDR3 consists of 16 residues. Per the germline V gene, CDR1 is SGHRS and CDR2 is YFSETQ. CDR3 sequence (DNA): TGCGCCAGCAGCTTGATTCCTAGCGGGGGGCAAGAGACCCAGTACTTC. Amino acid sequence: CASSLIPSGGQETQYF.

V is TRBV9 and J is TRBJ1-4; D unclear. This CDR3 spans 15 amino acids. Germline V gene lookup returns CDR1 SGDLS and CDR2 YYNGEE. The V end was cut by 0 bases, the J end by 4 bases, with 10 bases between. The CDR3, as DNA: TGTGCCAGCAGCGTAGCGGTGGCAGGTAATGAAAAACTGTTTTTT. Amino acid sequence: CASSVAVAGNEKLFF.

The V and J genes are TRBV7-6 and TRBJ2-1; D is perhaps TRBD2 (6 bases). Germline values: CDR1 SGHVS, CDR2 FNYEAQ. The CDR3 has 16 amino acids. V was trimmed by 4 bases and J by 0 bases, leaving 13 bases between them. In DNA form, the CDR3 reads TGTGCCAGCAGCTCCTCCGGGGGTCTCTCCTACAATGAGCAGTTCTTC. Protein product: CASSSSGGLSYNEQFF.

This clone was counted a few times. The V and J genes are TRBV2 and TRBJ1-6, with D uncertain. Germline V gene lookup returns CDR1 SNHLY and CDR2 FYNNEI. The ends were cut back, 4 bases at V and 7 bases at J, with 11 bases in the middle. CDR3 length: 14 amino acids. The CDR3 bases are TGTGCCAGCAGTGGGGAGGGCGAGAATTCACCCCTCCACTTT. This codes for CASSGEGENSPLHF.

This clone was observed a handful of times. The junction departs from the called germline gene at one end, perhaps through a read error. The rearrangement uses TRBV7-7 and TRBJ2-5, with D uncertain. Germline V gene data show CDR1 as SSHAT and CDR2 as FNYEAQ (reference sequence). The CDR3 sequence is 13 residues long. The CDR3 DNA reads TGTGCTAGCAGCTTAGAGCGCCAAGAGACCCAGTACTTC. It yields the protein CASSLERQETQYF.

The V and J genes are TRBV4-3 and TRBJ2-2; no reliable D call. CDR1 is LGHNA and CDR2 is YSLEER in the germline V gene. This CDR3 spans 15 amino acids. Trimming took off 0 bases at V and 3 bases at J, with 8 bases between the two ends. The CDR3 DNA is TGCGCCAGCAGCCAAGAACTACGGGACACCGGGGAGCTGTTTTTT. Protein sequence: CASSQELRDTGELFF.

J is TRBJ2-2 and V is TRBV7-3; TRBD2 matches at 10 bases. The germline V gene has CDR1 SGHTA and CDR2 FQGTGA. The CDR3 extends over 16 amino acids. J was trimmed by 3 bases and V by 2 bases; bases with no gene match: 3. The DNA for the CDR3 is TGTGCCAGCAGCTTACTAGCGGGGGCCGACACCGGGGAGCTGTTTTTT. This gives the protein CASSLLAGADTGELFF.

For this clone: At one end the junction does not follow the germline gene, possibly because of a read error. J is TRBJ1-2 and V is TRBV19, with D tentatively TRBD1 (6 bases). This CDR3 spans 15 amino acids. The germline gives CDR1 LNHDA, CDR2 SQIVND (reference sequence). CDR3 sequence: CASLISPGVPGGYPF. CDR3 nucleotide sequence: TGTGCCAGCCTTATCTCCCCAGGGGTACCCGGTGGCTACCCCTTC.

This clone has more than one count but fewer than ten. The rearrangement uses TRBV27 and TRBJ1-6, with TRBD1 as a possible D gene (6 bases). CDR3 length: 18 residues. The ends were cut back, 4 bases at V and 0 bases at J, with 16 bases in the middle. The germline V gene has CDR1 MNHEY and CDR2 SMNVEV (reference sequence). The CDR3 DNA is TGTGCCAGCAGTTCTTTATGGACAGCGAGCTCCTATAATTCACCCCTCCACTTT. Protein sequence: CASSSLWTASSYNSPLHF.